Listed below are T cell receptor beta chains from one sample, sequenced in a study of OX40 agonist ivuxolimab in advanced cancers. The table came from immunoSEQ multiplex PCR; TCRdb's copy has only in-frame clones and leaves some out. The data contain about 47,000 clones, 80% to 90% of them singletons. Sequences were derived from CD4+ or CD8+ T cells sorted from blood, sampled in a trial of the OX40 agonist ivuxolimab. These receptors were collected from an adult with an advanced solid tumor such as melanoma, head and neck, liver or kidney cancer. Both conserved end residues are part of each CDR3. Fields, in order: clone size, J gene, V gene, D gene, CDR3 DNA, CDR3 protein. A D gene is named only where the DNA matches it firmly. The listing skips clone size in some rows; elsewhere it reads once, few, many or a size class.

NA | TRBJ2-3 | TRBV6-4 | NA | TGTGCCAGCAGTCAAGGACCAGACACAGATACGCAGTATTTT | CASSQGPDTDTQYF
NA | TRBJ1-2 | TRBV30 | NA | TGTGCCTGGAGTACCACGGGGAGGGGATATGGCTACACCTTC | CAWSTTGRGYGYTF
once | TRBJ2-1 | TRBV29-1 | NA | TGCAGCGCCGTGTGGCCTCCGAAGGCCTACAATGAGCAGTTCTTC | CSAVWPPKAYNEQFF
NA | TRBJ1-1 | TRBV10-3 | TRBD1 | TGTGCCATCAGCCAGACAGGGGTGGGTGAAGCTTTCTTT | CAISQTGVGEAFF
NA | TRBJ2-7 | TRBV5-6 | NA | TGTGCCAGCGCGAGGGGCCACGAGCAGTACTTC | CASARGHEQYF
NA | TRBJ2-7 | TRBV5-4 | TRBD2 | TGTGCCAGCAGCTCTGGACTAGCGGGGGGCGAGCAGTACTTC | CASSSGLAGGEQYF
NA | TRBJ2-2 | TRBV5-1 | TRBD1 | TGCGCCAGCAGCAAGGACAGGGTTAACACCGGGGAGCTGTTTTTT | CASSKDRVNTGELFF
NA | TRBJ2-7 | TRBV6-1 | NA | TGTGCCAGCAGTGAATTAGGGGTAATTCCCTACGAGCAGTACTTC | CASSELGVIPYEQYF
NA | TRBJ1-1 | TRBV5-6 | NA | TGTGCCAGCAGATTAGCCCGTTTAGACATGAACACTGAAGCTTTCTTT | CASRLARLDMNTEAFF
NA | TRBJ1-2 | TRBV6-1 | NA | TGTGCCAGCAGTACCCGGGACCCCGGGGGCTACACCTTC | CASSTRDPGGYTF
few | TRBJ2-7 | TRBV7-9 | NA | TGTGCCAGCAGCTTAGCCACAGGCTGGCGGGAGCAGTACTTC | CASSLATGWREQYF
NA | TRBJ2-2 | TRBV27 | NA | TGTGCCAGCAGATTCCTGACTGGGCCTGCCGGGGGGCTGTTTTTT | CASRFLTGPAGGLFF
NA | TRBJ1-3 | TRBV5-1 | NA | TGCGCCAGCAGCCCAACAGCGAACTCTGGAAACACCATATATTTT | CASSPTANSGNTIYF
NA | TRBJ2-7 | TRBV6-1 | NA | TGTGCCAGCAGTGAAGGAATACAGAGGCTTATCTCCTACGAGCAGTACTTC | CASSEGIQRLISYEQYF
NA | TRBJ2-5 | TRBV10-3 | NA | TGTGCCATCAGTGTTGGAGGAGAGACCCAGTACTTC | CAISVGGETQYF
NA | TRBJ2-1 | TRBV6-5 | NA | TGTGCCAGCAGTTACGCTGAAGGGAATGAGCAGTTCTTC | CASSYAEGNEQFF
NA | TRBJ1-5 | TRBV5-6 | NA | TGTGCCAGCAGCTTGTCAGGGTATCAGCCCCAGCATTTT | CASSLSGYQPQHF
NA | TRBJ1-4 | TRBV4-1 | NA | TGCGCCAGCAGCCCGGAGCGCGAAAAACTGTTTTTT | CASSPEREKLFF
NA | TRBJ1-1 | TRBV28 | TRBD1 | TGTGCCAGCAGTTCGACAGGGGGCCGGACTGAAGCTTTCTTT | CASSSTGGRTEAFF
NA | TRBJ1-2 | TRBV5-6 | TRBD1 | TGTGCCAGCAGCGGAGGGACAGGGGTTTACTATGGCTACACCTTC | CASSGGTGVYYGYTF
NA | TRBJ1-2 | TRBV12-5 | NA | TGTGCTAGTGTCACAGGGTCCTATGGCTACACCTTC | CASVTGSYGYTF
once | TRBJ2-7 | TRBV27 | TRBD1 | TGTGCCAGCAGTCGCACCGGGACAGGGGGCTACGAGCAGTACTTC | CASSRTGTGGYEQYF
NA | TRBJ2-7 | TRBV7-3 | NA | TGTGCCAGCAGCCCATATAGGGTCGGACGATCCTACGAGCAGTACTTC | CASSPYRVGRSYEQYF
NA | TRBJ1-4 | TRBV6-5 | NA | TGTGCCAGCAGTTACGACAGTGCAACTAATGAAAAACTGTTTTTT | CASSYDSATNEKLFF
NA | TRBJ2-7 | TRBV6-5 | TRBD2 | TGTGCCAGCAGTGGCGCGGGGGTACTTCGCGAGCAGTACTTC | CASSGAGVLREQYF
NA | TRBJ2-7 | TRBV19 | NA | TGTGCCAGTAGTACCGTAGCGGATAGCTCCTACGAGCAGTACTTC | CASSTVADSSYEQYF
NA | TRBJ2-3 | TRBV29-1 | NA | TGCAGCGTAATCGGTCCCCAGACGCGCACAGATACGCAGTATTTT | CSVIGPQTRTDTQYF
NA | TRBJ2-7 | TRBV4-2 | TRBD2 | TGTGCCAGCAGCCGACCAGCGGGAGAACTGTACTTC | CASSRPAGELYF
NA | TRBJ2-7 | TRBV7-2 | NA | TGTGCCAGCAGCTTAGCCCTTTGGGAGCAGTACTTC | CASSLALWEQYF
NA | TRBJ2-5 | TRBV30 | NA | TGTGCCACGAGGGGGGTTGGGTACCAAGAGACCCAGTACTTC | CATRGVGYQETQYF
few | TRBJ2-2 | TRBV7-7 | NA | TGTGCCAGCAGCTTATCCCGGGGGCCCACCGGGGAGCTGTTTTTT | CASSLSRGPTGELFF
NA | TRBJ2-5 | TRBV7-9 | TRBD1 | TGTGCCAGCAGCCAGGGGACAGGTTGGGAGACCCAGTACTTC | CASSQGTGWETQYF
NA | TRBJ1-3 | TRBV10-3 | NA | TGTGCCATCAGCCCGACAGGAGGAAACACCATATATTTT | CAISPTGGNTIYF
NA | TRBJ1-2 | TRBV10-3 | NA | TGTGCCATCAGTGAGTCCATACACCGGGACCGCTCTATGGGCTACACCTTC | CAISESIHRDRSMGYTF
NA | TRBJ2-3 | TRBV7-7 | TRBD1 | TGTGCCAGCAGCTCCGGGACAGGGACAGATACGCAGTATTTT | CASSSGTGTDTQYF
NA | TRBJ1-5 | TRBV2 | TRBD1 | TGTGCCAGCAGTGGGGGACAGGGAAGACAGCCCCAGCATTTT | CASSGGQGRQPQHF
once | TRBJ2-3 | TRBV6-5 | TRBD1 | TGTGCCAGCAGGCGACAGGGTACCACAGATACGCAGTATTTT | CASRRQGTTDTQYF
few | TRBJ1-2 | TRBV4-3 | NA | TGCGCCAGCAGCCAAGGGTATAATCAGCTTTATGGCTACACCTTC | CASSQGYNQLYGYTF
NA | TRBJ1-1 | TRBV10-3 | NA | TGTGCCATCAGTGAGTCGTTGGGGAGGGAAGCTTTCTTT | CAISESLGREAFF
NA | TRBJ1-4 | TRBV13 | NA | TGTGCCAGCAGCCCTAGGGGGGGCAGAGCTAATGAAAAACTGTTTTTT | CASSPRGGRANEKLFF
NA | TRBJ2-3 | TRBV30 | NA | TGTGCCTGGAGCACGGGGGCGGCAGATACGCAGTATTTT | CAWSTGAADTQYF
NA | TRBJ2-3 | TRBV4-2 | TRBD2 | TGTGCCAGCAGCCAACAGCGGGAGGTGGTAGATACGCAGTATTTT | CASSQQREVVDTQYF
NA | TRBJ2-3 | TRBV9 | TRBD1 | TGTGCCAGCACCTTATCGTTGGGGACAGGGATCGCAGATACGCAGTATTTT | CASTLSLGTGIADTQYF
NA | TRBJ2-3 | TRBV5-1 | TRBD1 | TGCGCCAGCAGCTTGCGCGGTGGACAGGGGAGCACAGATACGCAGTATTTT | CASSLRGGQGSTDTQYF
NA | TRBJ2-1 | TRBV7-8 | NA | TGTGCCAGCAGCTTGTACCGGGACGGAGCCTACAATGAGCAGTTCTTC | CASSLYRDGAYNEQFF
NA | TRBJ2-7 | TRBV5-1 | NA | TGCGCCAGCAGCCGGACGGCCTCCTACGAGCAGTACTTC | CASSRTASYEQYF
NA | TRBJ1-4 | TRBV6-5 | NA | TGTGCCAGCAGGCTTGCAGGAGGGGGGAATGAAAAACTGTTTTTT | CASRLAGGGNEKLFF